This T cell receptor (beta chain) originates from a study of identical twins. TCRdb itself ran the 5' RACE reads through MiXCR, one entry per CDR3 protein. The sample shows 400,000 to 500,000 distinct CDR3 sequences, approximately 18% of them seen only once. Healthy Caucasian donors formed the entire cohort. Study results and caveats: Not following the same donors, the study drew its conclusions from cross-sectional statistical analysis. Weaker excess twin sharing was seen among beta out-of-frame sequences.

This clonotype was seen repeatedly, ten times or more. Its target is unknown. CDR3 length equals 14 residues. The V gene lost 2 bases and the J gene lost 1 base, with 6 bases spanning the gap. The rearrangement uses TRBV12-3 or TRBV12-4 and TRBJ1-5; weak D call: TRBD1 (5 bases). This clonotype originated in a man aged 45-60 years in good health. The specimen sequenced was naive T cells sorted from blood. CDR3 in DNA: TGTGCCAGCAGTTTATGGGGGAGCAATCAGCCCCAGCATTTT. As protein: CASSLWGSNQPQHF.